Sequencing of this TCR beta chain was carried out in a study of blood T cell repertoires in COVID-19. Study-level information: Some COVID-19 samples were acute and others convalescent; all came from the United States, Italy and Spain. T cells, B-cell-depleted T cells, or PBMCs supplied cDNA or gDNA.

In the authors' workflow: Estimation of nucleated cell counts was performed using reference gene primer amplification. Produced via immunoSEQ multiplex PCR; TCRdb's table is partial and in-frame only. V and J calls and clone size are as listed in that table; D and trimming were resolved from the DNA. The sample has 270,000 or so clones, around nine tenths seen once. Sequencing used peripheral blood. The sequence was collected from a man in his forties with active or convalescent COVID-19.

CDR3 amino acids: CASRPRVNQPQHF. The CDR3 region has the DNA TGTGCCAGCAGGCCGAGGGTAAATCAGCCCCAGCATTTT. The J gene is TRBJ1-5, the V gene TRBV2; no clear D gene. The CDR3 runs 13 residues. Germline-derived CDR1 and CDR2 are SNHLY and FYNNEI. Deletions cut 6 bases from V and 4 bases from J, with 10 bases between. The whole variable domain, remainder taken from reference TRBV2 and TRBJ1-5, is EPEVTQTPSHQVTQMGQEVILRCVPISNHLYFYWYRQILGQKVEFLVSFYNNEISEKSEIFDDQFSVERPDGSNFTLKIRSTKLEDSAMYFCASRPRVNQPQHFGDGTRLSIL.